The 14 T cell receptor beta chains presented below share a single source sample, sequenced in a study of tissue T cells after allogeneic stem cell transplantation. Assay used: immunoSEQ multiplex PCR; TCRdb lists only in-frame clones, some missing. The sample lists approximately 45,000 clones, about three quarters occurring once. Sequenced input: sorted cells pooled from one or two spleens. The receptor set was obtained from a pool of C57BL/6 mice in good health.

With respect to this clone: Gene names and germline refer to mouse. From the germline J gene comes the end of the CDR3, since the read stops 1 residue before it. The chain has TRBV13-2 and TRBJ1-1; no clear D. V lost 1 base and J 0 bases, leaving 4 bases between the germline ends. There are 13 residues in the CDR3. In germline, CDR1 is NNHNN, CDR2 SYGAGS (reference sequence). Incomplete CDR3 DNA: TGTGCCAGCGGTGATACTCCAAACACAGAAGTCTTC. Translating gives CASGDTPNTEVF. The complete CDR3 protein is CASGDTPNTEVFF.

With respect to this clone: Gene names refer to mouse genes. The read falls 1 residue short of the CDR3 end, and the missing part is taken from the germline J gene. The V and J genes are TRBV5 and TRBJ2-4; no definite D call. The CDR3 consists of 13 residues. In germline, CDR1 is LGHNA, CDR2 YNLKQL (reference sequence). V lost 0 bases and J lost 5, with 6 bases in between. The CDR3 sequence is CASSQDEGNTLYF. CDR3 DNA, as far as it was read: TGTGCCAGCAGCCAAGACGAGGGAAACACCTTGTAC.

Only one count was recorded for this clone. Mouse germline and gene names are used. With the read ending 1 residue before the CDR3 end, the germline J gene is used to fill in that end. This chain links TRBV12-1 with TRBJ2-5; 8 nucleotides match TRBD2. The CDR3 consists of 15 residues. The J segment lost 2 bases and the V segment lost 4 bases, leaving 7 bases of the junction unmatched. CDR1 SGHSN and CDR2 HYEKVE come from the germline V gene. CDR3 DNA, as far as it was read: TGTGCCAGCTCCCCTCGGACTGGGCCCCAAGACACCCAGTAC. It codes for CASSPRTGPQDTQY. From start to end, the CDR3 is CASSPRTGPQDTQYF.

As regards this clone: Gene names follow the mouse nomenclature. The read comes to an end 1 residue before the CDR3 does, leaving the germline J gene to fill in the end. The V and J genes are TRBV2 and TRBJ2-4, with a possible D match to TRBD2 (6 bases). Germline V lookup: CDR1 LGHNA, CDR2 YSYQKL. The CDR3 is 14 residues long. The V gene lost 0 bases and the J gene lost 4 bases, with 8 bases spanning the gap. Incomplete CDR3 DNA: TGTGCCAGCAGCCAAGAGGTGGGGGAAAACACCTTGTAC. Its protein is CASSQEVGENTLY. The whole CDR3 protein reads CASSQEVGENTLYF.

Remarks on this clone: Mouse germline and gene names are used. With the read ending 1 residue before the CDR3 end, the germline J gene is used to fill in that end. The chain is built from TRBV1 and TRBJ2-1; a possible D gene is TRBD2 (5 bases). Germline V lookup: CDR1 NSQYPW, CDR2 LRSPGD (reference sequence). Trimming stripped 0 bases from V and 1 base from J, with 7 bases between. The CDR3 loop spans 15 amino acids. Incomplete CDR3 DNA: TGCACCTGCAGTGCAGACTGGGAGAACTATGCTGAGCAGTTC. Translating gives CTCSADWENYAEQF. The entire CDR3 sequence reads CTCSADWENYAEQFF. Full variable domain (missing parts from reference TRBV1 and TRBJ2-1): VTLLEQNPRWRLVPRGQAVNLRCILKNSQYPWMSWYQQDLQKQLQWLFTLRSPGDKEVKSLPGADYLATRVTDTELRLQVANMSQGRTLYCTCSADWENYAEQFFGPGTRLTVL.

This clone has a handful of counts. Gene names are mouse gene names. The read falls 1 residue short of the CDR3 end, and the missing part is taken from the germline J gene. The V call is TRBV3, the J call TRBJ2-7; possibly TRBD1 for D (6 bases). The CDR3 totals 13 residues. V lost 5 bases and J lost 0, with 8 bases in between. From germline, CDR1 is SNHLY and CDR2 FYNGKV (reference sequence). The covered CDR3 bases are TGTGCCAGCAGCCGGGACAACTCCTATGAACAGTAC. Protein sequence: CASSRDNSYEQY. The full CDR3 sequence reads CASSRDNSYEQYF.

Details on this clone: The listed genes are named as in mouse. The read is 1 residue too short to cover the CDR3 end, so that end is filled in from the germline J gene. This chain connects TRBV19 to TRBJ2-1; 7 positions agree with TRBD1. Unmatched junction bases numbered 3, after V lost 1 base and J lost 2 bases. The CDR3 extends over 15 amino acids. Looked up from germline, CDR1 is FNHDT and CDR2 is SITEND (reference sequence). The CDR3: CASSILQGDYAEQFF. Incomplete CDR3 DNA: TGTGCCAGCAGTATACTCCAGGGGGACTATGCTGAGCAGTTC. The variable domain in full, with the rest retrieved from reference TRBV19 and TRBJ2-1, is GGIITQTPKFLIGQEGQKLTLKCQQNFNHDTMYWYRQDSGKGLRLIYYSITENDLQKGDLSEGYDASREKKSSFSLTVTSAQKNEMAVFLCASSILQGDYAEQFFGPGTRLTVL.

This clone occurred once. Mouse gene names and germline throughout. The read ends 1 residue before the CDR3 terminus; that terminus is restored from the germline J gene. The V and J genes are TRBV3 and TRBJ1-2; possibly TRBD1 for D (6 bases). CDR3 length: 13 residues. The V end was cut by 5 bases, the J end by 5 bases, with 12 bases between. CDR1 is SNHLY, CDR2 FYNGKV, per germline (reference sequence). The CDR3 sequence: CASSPQGGSDYTF. The DNA read from the CDR3 is TGTGCCAGCAGCCCACAGGGAGGATCCGACTACACC.

This clone was found a few times. The genes are named according to mouse. The CDR3 is cut off 1 residue early in the read; its end comes from the germline J gene. This chain links TRBV19 with TRBJ2-7; D remains unclear. The CDR3 is made up of 14 amino acids. Germline V gene lookup returns CDR1 FNHDT and CDR2 SITEND (reference sequence). V was shortened by 0 bases and J by 0 bases, with 7 bases between the two germline ends. Incomplete CDR3 DNA: TGTGCCAGCAGTATAGGGCCTAGCTCCTATGAACAGTAC. This encodes CASSIGPSSYEQY. In full, the CDR3 is CASSIGPSSYEQYF.

This clone was found a few times. Genes and germline come from the mouse. The read finishes 1 residue shy of the CDR3 end, and the germline J gene is used to complete it. The rearrangement joins TRBV1 to TRBJ1-5; D unclear. Germline CDR1 is NSQYPW and CDR2 is LRSPGD (reference sequence). This CDR3 contains 12 residues. The V end was cut by 0 bases, the J end by 7 bases, with 4 bases between. CDR3 bases read: TGCACCTGCAGTGCAGATCTTCAGGCTCCGCTT. Amino acid sequence: CTCSADLQAPL. The whole CDR3 sequence reads CTCSADLQAPLF.

Remarks on this clone: Germline and genes: mouse. The read gets to within 1 residue of the CDR3 end, and the germline J gene fills in the rest. This rearrangement joins TRBV13-2 to TRBJ2-5; 12 bases align to TRBD1. The germline V gene encodes CDR1 NNHNN and CDR2 SYGAGS (reference sequence). The CDR3 spans 14 residues. The ends lost 4 bases at V and 5 bases at J; junction bases unmatched: 2. CDR3 sequence reads: CASGRDRGRDTQYF. The CDR3 bases that were read are TGTGCCAGCGGTCGGGACAGGGGGCGAGACACCCAGTAC.

With respect to this clone: Gene names are mouse gene names. The sequence runs out 1 residue before the end of the CDR3; the remainder is reconstructed from the germline J gene. This rearrangement joins TRBV15 to TRBJ1-3; 9 nucleotides match TRBD1. Germline CDR1 reads SGHND; CDR2 reads FRSKSL. The CDR3 sequence is 14 residues long. J was trimmed by 2 bases and V by 6 bases; bases with no gene match: 2. This chain's CDR3 is CASRRQGAGNTLYF. The DNA read from the CDR3 is TGTGCCAGCAGACGACAGGGGGCTGGAAATACGCTCTAT. Full variable domain (missing parts from reference TRBV15 and TRBJ1-3): DAGVTQTPRHEVAEKGQTIILKCEPVSGHNDLFWYRQTKIQGLELLSYFRSKSLMEDGGAFKDRFKAEMLNSSFSTLKIQPTEPKDSAVYLCASRRQGAGNTLYFGEGSRLIVV.

Regarding this clone: The genes are named according to mouse. The DNA ends 1 residue before the CDR3 does, and the rest of the CDR3 is filled in from the germline J gene. The rearrangement uses TRBV31 and TRBJ2-4, with 11 nucleotides matching TRBD2. V lost 0 bases to trimming and J lost 5 bases; unmatched junction nucleotides: 1. CDR1 is GKSSPN, CDR2 SITVG, per germline. The CDR3 has 14 amino acids. The sequenced CDR3 bases are TGTGCCTGGAGTCTAGACTGGGGGGGAAACACCTTGTAC. This translates into CAWSLDWGGNTLY. The entire CDR3 protein is CAWSLDWGGNTLYF.

Note on this clone: Germline and genes: mouse. The CDR3 extends 1 residue past the end of the read, so its final part is completed from the germline J gene. The chain carries TRBV29 and TRBJ2-5; a weak D match, TRBD1 (5 bases). In germline, CDR1 is MSHET, CDR2 SYDVDS. This CDR3 is 14 amino acids long. The germline V and J ends were trimmed by 2 bases and 1 base, with 7 bases remaining between them. The CDR3 spells CASSLQGYQDTQYF. The CDR3 DNA, read in part, is TGTGCTAGCAGTTTACAGGGTTACCAAGACACCCAGTAC.